These 17 T cell receptor beta chains came from one sample sequenced in a study of shared clonotypes between healthy human individuals. Profiling relied on immunoSEQ multiplex PCR, and the TCRdb table lists in-frame clones only, not all of them. The repertoire consists of 780,000 or so clones, with 55% to 75% occurring once and the leading ten covering about 1.7%. The sequencing input was memory CD4+ T cells sorted from blood. Described subset: CD45RA-negative fraction. These receptor sequences come from a woman aged 25 to 39 in good health.

At least ten counts were recorded for this clone. The chain carries TRBV25-1 and TRBJ2-3, with 10 bases aligning to TRBD1. The CDR3 sequence is 16 residues long. The V and J ends lost 2 bases and 6 bases, in that order; junction bases with no gene match: 8. The germline V gene encodes CDR1 MGHDK and CDR2 SYGVNS. The CDR3, as DNA: TGTGCCAGCAGTGAACTCGGGACAGGGGAGGCGGATACGCAGTATTTT. Residues: CASSELGTGEADTQYF. Together with reference TRBV25-1 and TRBJ2-3, the CDR3 gives the full variable domain: EADIYQTPRYLVIGTGKKITLECSQTMGHDKMYWYQQDPGMELHLIHYSYGVNSTEKGDLSSESTVSRIRTEHFPLTLESARPSHTSQYLCASSELGTGEADTQYFGPGTRLTVL.

The CDR3 sequence is CASSSWTENTEAFF. CDR3 DNA: TGTGCCAGCAGTTCATGGACGGAGAACACTGAAGCTTTCTTT. The J gene is TRBJ1-1, the V gene TRBV28; D is undetermined. Trimming took off 4 bases at V and 1 base at J, with 10 bases between the two ends. CDR3 length: 14 amino acids. The V gene's germline CDR1 is MDHEN and CDR2 SYDVKM.

This CDR3 is CASSPMFGARYF. The CDR3 DNA reads as TGTGCCAGCAGCCCTATGTTCGGGGCTCGGTACTTC. The chain recombines TRBV28 with TRBJ2-7, with D possibly being TRBD1 or TRBD2 (5 bases each). The CDR3 is 12 amino acids. Trimming removed 6 bases at V and 12 bases at J, with 18 bases between. The germline gives CDR1 MDHEN, CDR2 SYDVKM.

The rearrangement joins TRBV5-1 to TRBJ2-7; D is perhaps TRBD2 (5 bases). Deletions cut 0 bases from V and 5 bases from J, with 12 bases between. Per germline, CDR1 SGHRS and CDR2 YFSETQ. The CDR3 has 14 amino acids. The CDR3 reads CASSLGGSENEQYF. CDR3 in DNA: TGCGCCAGCAGCTTGGGAGGGAGTGAAAACGAGCAGTACTTC. Together with reference TRBV5-1 and TRBJ2-7, the CDR3 gives the full variable domain: KAGVTQTPRYLIKTRGQQVTLSCSPISGHRSVSWYQQTPGQGLQFLFEYFSETQRNKGNFPGRFSGRQFSNSRSEMNVSTLELGDSALYLCASSLGGSENEQYFGPGTRLTVT.

This clone showed up just once. Germline and junction disagree at one end, which may indicate a read error. This chain links TRBV4-2 with TRBJ2-1; D ambiguous. Germline-derived CDR1 and CDR2 are LGHNA and YNFKEQ. The CDR3 has 12 amino acids. The CDR3 loop reads CASSLRVDEQLF. The CDR3 bases are TGTGCCAGCAGCCTCCGAGTCGATGAGCAGCTCTTC.

The V gene is TRBV27, the J gene TRBJ2-1; TRBD2 matches 8 bases. The V gene end was trimmed by 3 bases and the J gene end by 6 bases; junction bases not matched to a gene: 13. CDR1 and CDR2 from the germline V gene are MNHEY and SMNVEV (reference sequence). The CDR3 covers 17 residues. In nucleotides, the CDR3 is TGTGCCAGCAGTTTGAGGGGCGGGAGGAATTGGGGCAATGAGCAGTTCTTC. Translating gives CASSLRGGRNWGNEQFF.

This chain joins TRBV11-2 and TRBJ1-2; D ambiguous. V was trimmed by 1 base and J by 4 bases, leaving 10 bases between them. This CDR3 is 14 amino acids long. Germline CDR1 and CDR2: SGHAT and FQNNGV. In DNA, the CDR3 is TGTGCCAGCAGCTTAGCCCCCATCGGCTATGGCTACACCTTC. Translated: CASSLAPIGYGYTF.

The chain joins TRBV29-1 to TRBJ2-3; D possibly uses TRBD1 or TRBD2 (5 bases each). This CDR3 is built from 14 residues. V gave up 5 bases and J gave up 6 bases, with 18 bases separating them. CDR1 and CDR2 (germline): SQVTM, ANQGSEA. CDR3 sequence reads: CSVSGTVVGDTQYF. CDR3 DNA: TGCAGCGTTTCCGGGACGGTGGTGGGGGATACGCAGTATTTT.

This clone was recorded only once. This chain joins TRBV28 and TRBJ1-1, with no clear D. V lost 8 bases to trimming and J lost 1 base, with 11 bases between them. The CDR3 totals 13 residues. Germline assignment: CDR1 MDHEN and CDR2 SYDVKM. The CDR3 bases are TGTGCCAGCCAGACCCAACGGAACACTGAAGCTTTCTTT. This translates into CASQTQRNTEAFF.

This clone was recorded a few times. This chain uses TRBV5-1 with TRBJ1-2; D gene uncertain. From germline, CDR1 is SGHRS and CDR2 YFSETQ. V lost 0 bases and J lost 0, with 12 bases in between. This CDR3 has 16 amino acids. The CDR3 region has the DNA TGCGCCAGCAGCTTGGGTTTCGGAGCCTCTAACTATGGCTACACCTTC. Translation gives CASSLGFGASNYGYTF.

This chain's CDR3 is CASSLIPGGSVGAPEAFF. CDR3 coding DNA: TGCGCCAGCAGCCTGATCCCCGGGGGTTCAGTCGGTGCCCCTGAAGCTTTCTTT. The V gene is TRBV5-1, the J gene TRBJ1-1, with a weak D call TRBD1 (5 bases). Trimming stripped 4 bases from V and 6 bases from J, with 28 bases between. Looked up from germline, CDR1 is SGHRS and CDR2 is YFSETQ. CDR3 size: 18 residues.

The V call is TRBV7-3, the J call TRBJ1-2, with 8 positions matching TRBD1. V gave up 3 bases and J gave up 8 bases; unmatched junction bases: 5. CDR1 and CDR2 from the germline V gene are SGHTA and FQGTGA. This CDR3 is built from 13 residues. CDR3 nucleotides: TGTGCCAGCAGCTTCCAGGGGGCGAGGGGCTACACCTTC. It codes for CASSFQGARGYTF.

This clone showed up many times. The V call is TRBV5-1, the J call TRBJ2-5; TRBD2 aligns across 12 bases. With 3 bases clipped from V and 2 bases from J, the junction kept 2 bases outside the gene matches. This CDR3 comprises 15 residues. Germline CDR1 is SGHRS and CDR2 is YFSETQ. The CDR3 DNA sequence: TGCGCCAGCAGCTCGACTAGCGGGGGACAAGAGACCCAGTACTTC. It specifies CASSSTSGGQETQYF.

J is TRBJ2-1 and V is TRBV29-1; 8 bases fit TRBD2. The V and J ends lost 4 bases and 6 bases, in that order; junction bases with no gene match: 11. CDR3 length: 15 residues. Germline CDR1 SQVTM, CDR2 ANQGSEA. The chain's CDR3 is CSVVGSGSIFNEQFF. The CDR3 region has the DNA TGCAGCGTTGTGGGAAGCGGGAGTATTTTCAATGAGCAGTTCTTC.

This clone was detected a few times. V gene TRBV6-1 combines with J gene TRBJ1-2; D gene uncertain. CDR1 and CDR2 (germline): MNHNS, SASEGT. This CDR3 is 13 amino acids long. The V and J ends lost 9 bases and 0 bases respectively, with 11 bases between them. CDR3 sequence (DNA): TGTGCCAGTGTCCTCTTGACTAACTATGGCTACACCTTC. Residues: CASVLLTNYGYTF.

The table lists this clone with a few counts. This chain links TRBV4-2 with TRBJ2-3; 11 bases fit TRBD2. The CDR3 totals 16 residues. Germline V CDR1 and CDR2: LGHNA, YNFKEQ. V shed 4 bases and J 3 bases; nucleotides not matched to a gene: 6. CDR3 in amino acids: CASSRKASGGTDTQYF. In nucleotides, the CDR3 is TGTGCCAGCAGCCGAAAGGCTAGCGGGGGGACAGATACGCAGTATTTT.

This chain uses TRBV6-1 with TRBJ2-2; TRBD1 might be the D (8 bases). The CDR3 is 14 residues long. CDR1 is MNHNS, CDR2 SASEGT, per germline. Trimming took off 5 bases at V and 5 bases at J, with 12 bases between the two ends. CDR3: CASSQQGGTGELFF. CDR3 coding DNA: TGTGCCAGCAGTCAACAGGGGGGGACCGGGGAGCTGTTTTTT.